Presented here are 28 T cell receptor beta chains from one specimen sequenced in a study of T cell responses to AZD1222 COVID-19 vaccine. The table came from immunoSEQ multiplex PCR; TCRdb's copy has only in-frame clones and leaves some out. The data contain about 130,000 clones, about 86% of them singletons. The sequencing here drew on peripheral blood, taken on day 0 of AZD1222 vaccination. Source of these receptors: an adult in good health.

The chain joins TRBV7-9 to TRBJ2-7, with 13 bases aligning to TRBD2. The CDR3 totals 16 residues. V trimming: 3 bases; J trimming: 7 bases; junction bases outside the gene matches: 9. Germline values: CDR1 SEHNR, CDR2 FQNEAQ (reference sequence). The CDR3 loop reads CASSFRLAGGAGEQYF. DNA of the CDR3: TGTGCCAGCAGCTTTCGACTAGCGGGAGGAGCGGGAGAGCAGTACTTC.

This clone has only a few counts. The chain combines TRBV6-6 with TRBJ2-3; 7 nucleotides align to TRBD2. The length of the CDR3 is 15 residues. With 5 bases clipped from V and 0 bases from J, the junction kept 5 bases outside the gene matches. The V gene's germline CDR1 is MNHNY and CDR2 SVGAGI (reference sequence). The CDR3 region is CASSGLAVSTDTQYF. The CDR3 DNA is TGTGCCAGCAGTGGGCTAGCGGTTAGCACAGATACGCAGTATTTT.

The sample holds one count of this clone. V gene TRBV7-2 combines with J gene TRBJ2-7; the match to TRBD1 covers 8 bases. Germline V lookup: CDR1 SGHTA, CDR2 FQGNSA. Trimming cost V 8 bases and J 4 bases; bases outside gene matches: 10. CDR3 length: 14 amino acids. DNA for the CDR3: TGTGCCAGCCTCGACGACAGGGGATCATACGAGCAGTACTTC. The encoded protein is CASLDDRGSYEQYF. Variable domain in full (rest from reference TRBV7-2 and TRBJ2-7): GAGVSQSPSNKVTEKGKDVELRCDPISGHTALYWYRQSLGQGLEFLIYFQGNSAPDKSGLPSDRFSAERTGGSVSTLTIQRTQQEDSAVYLCASLDDRGSYEQYFGPGTRLTVT.

The CDR3 sequence: CASSQVLTGSRELFF. The DNA for the CDR3 is TGCGCCAGCAGCCAAGTTCTCACAGGGTCCAGGGAGCTGTTTTTT. This rearrangement joins TRBV4-1 to TRBJ2-2; D is perhaps TRBD1 (6 bases). The CDR3 runs 15 residues. Trimming removed 1 base from V and 9 bases from J, with 15 bases in between. The germline V gene has CDR1 MGHRA and CDR2 YSYEKL.

The genes are TRBV10-3 and TRBJ1-3; the D gene is possibly TRBD1 (5 bases). In germline, CDR1 is ENHRY, CDR2 SYGVKD. The CDR3 runs to 15 residues. V gave up 2 bases and J gave up 3 bases, with 11 bases separating them. CDR3 residues: CAISETTEFGNTIYF. The CDR3 nucleotides read TGTGCCATCAGTGAGACGACAGAATTTGGAAACACCATATATTTT.

This chain uses TRBV7-8 with TRBJ1-2, with D perhaps matching TRBD1 (5 bases). With 6 bases removed from V and 2 bases from J, the gap between germline ends came to 16 bases. The CDR3 has 15 amino acids. The germline gives CDR1 SGHVS, CDR2 FQNEAQ. This CDR3 is CASSPVGPQNYGYTF. CDR3 sequence (DNA): TGTGCCAGCAGTCCCGTGGGACCCCAGAACTATGGCTACACCTTC.

This chain connects TRBV7-8 to TRBJ2-7; TRBD2 aligns across 8 bases. The CDR3 length is 14 residues. From germline, CDR1 is SGHVS and CDR2 FQNEAQ. V was pared by 5 bases and J by 3 bases, with 6 bases of the junction left unmatched. The CDR3 loop reads CASSPAGAFYEQYF. The DNA for the CDR3 is TGTGCCAGCAGCCCAGCGGGAGCTTTCTACGAGCAGTACTTC.

The V gene is TRBV27, the J gene TRBJ1-6; no clear D gene. V lost 5 bases, J lost 7 bases, and 9 bases lay in between. The length of the CDR3 is 13 residues. CDR1 MNHEY and CDR2 SMNVEV come from the germline V gene (reference sequence). The CDR3 DNA sequence: TGTGCCAGCAGTCCTATAGGAAATTCACCCCTCCACTTT. It codes for CASSPIGNSPLHF.

The rearrangement joins TRBV4-3 to TRBJ1-6; 8 positions agree with TRBD1. V lost 1 base, J lost 11 bases, and 7 bases stayed unmatched. Germline CDR1 reads LGHNA; CDR2 reads YSLEER. The CDR3 is made up of 15 amino acids. In DNA, the CDR3 is TGCGCCAGCAGCCAAGCAATGGCAGGGGGCCCACCCCTCCACTTT. Protein product: CASSQAMAGGPPLHF.

This sequence joins TRBV19 and TRBJ1-5; D not certain. Germline V CDR1 and CDR2: LNHDA, SQIVND (reference sequence). This CDR3 is 14 amino acids long. V lost 4 bases, J lost 7 bases, and 14 bases lay in between. The CDR3 region is CASSKNPSEQPQHF. The CDR3 DNA is TGTGCCAGTAGTAAGAACCCCTCGGAACAGCCCCAGCATTTT.

The V gene is TRBV5-1, the J gene TRBJ2-2; TRBD1 aligns across 7 bases. This CDR3 contains 15 residues. Germline lookup yields CDR1 SGHRS and CDR2 YFSETQ. V lost 4 bases to trimming and J lost 3 bases; unmatched junction nucleotides: 6. The CDR3 DNA reads TGCGCCAGCAGCAAGGACAGGCGAGACACCGGGGAGCTGTTTTTT. This codes for CASSKDRRDTGELFF.

This rearrangement joins TRBV7-2 to TRBJ2-1; 9 positions agree with TRBD2. Per the germline V gene, CDR1 is SGHTA and CDR2 is FQGNSA. CDR3 length equals 14 residues. Losses at the gene ends were 2 bases for V and 4 bases for J; bases not matched to a gene: 0. The CDR3 loop reads CASSLLAGYNEQFF. CDR3 nucleotide sequence: TGTGCCAGCAGCTTACTAGCGGGGTACAATGAGCAGTTCTTC.

This chain uses TRBV6-5 with TRBJ1-1, with D hard to call. Between the trimmed V and J ends, which lost 6 bases and 2 bases, there was a span of 13 bases. CDR3 size: 14 residues. The V gene's germline CDR1 is MNHEY and CDR2 SVGAGI. The CDR3 reads CASSYRRVNTEAFF. The CDR3 nucleotides read TGTGCCAGCAGCTACCGACGGGTTAACACTGAAGCTTTCTTT.

This chain joins TRBV11-3 and TRBJ2-3, with 9 bases that match TRBD2. Germline CDR1 is SGHNT and CDR2 is YENEEA. The length of the CDR3 is 18 residues. V dropped 2 bases and J dropped 6; count of bases not matched to a gene: 15. Here the CDR3 reads CASSLRWVGGGAWDTQYF. The DNA of the CDR3 is TGTGCCAGCAGCTTACGATGGGTAGGCGGGGGGGCTTGGGATACGCAGTATTTT.

V is TRBV11-2 and J is TRBJ1-1, with D maybe TRBD1 (6 bases). The germline CDR1 and CDR2 sequences are SGHAT and FQNNGV. CDR3 length: 15 amino acids. Trimming removed 5 bases at V and 4 bases at J, with 17 bases between. In DNA, the CDR3 is TGTGCCAGCAGCGGCCGGCGGGGGGCTGGCACTGAAGCTTTCTTT. This translates into CASSGRRGAGTEAFF.

This chain links TRBV5-1 with TRBJ1-1, with D uncertain. Deletions cut 0 bases from V and 4 bases from J, with 10 bases between. Germline lookup yields CDR1 SGHRS and CDR2 YFSETQ. This CDR3 has 14 residues. The CDR3: CASSLVTGSTEAFF. Here the CDR3 DNA reads TGCGCCAGCAGCTTGGTTACCGGGAGCACTGAAGCTTTCTTT.

The V and J genes are TRBV6-6 and TRBJ1-1; 9 nucleotides line up with TRBD1. The V gene's germline CDR1 is MNHNY and CDR2 SVGAGI (reference sequence). The V segment lost 4 bases and the J segment 3 bases; nucleotides outside the gene matches: 3. The CDR3 contains 14 residues. The CDR3 loop is CASSFGTGYTEAFF. CDR3 in DNA: TGTGCCAGCAGTTTCGGGACAGGGTACACTGAAGCTTTCTTT.

The chain joins TRBV30 to TRBJ1-1; TRBD1 might be the D (5 bases). V lost 3 bases and J 4 bases, leaving 15 bases between the germline ends. Germline assignment: CDR1 GTSNPN and CDR2 SVGIG (reference sequence). The CDR3 sequence is 14 residues long. Written as DNA, the CDR3 is TGTGCCTGGAGCCCCGGGGGGGGACTCACTGAAGCTTTCTTT. Residues: CAWSPGGGLTEAFF.

The chain employs TRBV4-2 and TRBJ1-6; D remains ambiguous. CDR1 is LGHNA and CDR2 is YNFKEQ in the germline V gene. The CDR3 has 14 amino acids. Trimming left V 0 bases short and J 9 bases short, with 9 bases between. The CDR3 reads CASSQELEGSPLHF. The CDR3, as DNA: TGTGCCAGCAGCCAAGAGTTGGAGGGTTCACCCCTCCACTTT.

V usage is TRBV27 and J usage is TRBJ1-2; D perhaps matches TRBD1 (5 bases). CDR3 size: 15 residues. The V and J ends lost 3 bases and 0 bases respectively, with 11 bases between them. Germline loops: CDR1 MNHEY, CDR2 SMNVEV (reference sequence). The CDR3 bases are TGTGCCAGCAGTTTTAAAAGGACATCTAACTATGGCTACACCTTC. Translation gives CASSFKRTSNYGYTF.

The V call is TRBV7-3, the J call TRBJ2-3; 10 nucleotides align to TRBD2. The length of the CDR3 is 18 residues. The ends lost 1 base at V and 4 bases at J; junction bases unmatched: 11. The germline CDR1 and CDR2 sequences are SGHTA and FQGTGA. CDR3 sequence reads: CASSLSIGSGGMADTQYF. As DNA, the CDR3 is TGTGCCAGCAGCTTAAGTATCGGTAGCGGGGGGATGGCAGATACGCAGTATTTT.

This clone was observed once. The DNA of the CDR3 is TGCAGCGTCGACGCAGGGGGGGATGAAAAACTGTTTTTT. Protein sequence: CSVDAGGDEKLFF. This chain uses TRBV29-1 with TRBJ1-4; 7 nucleotides line up with TRBD1. Trimming at V came to 6 bases and at J to 6 bases, leaving 7 bases not matched to a gene. The CDR3 is 13 residues long. Germline V gene sequence: CDR1 SQVTM, CDR2 ANQGSEA.

The rearrangement links TRBV4-1 to TRBJ1-6; a possible D gene is TRBD1 (5 bases). V lost 4 bases and J lost 8, with 21 bases in between. Per germline, CDR1 MGHRA and CDR2 YSYEKL. The CDR3 is made up of 17 amino acids. Here the CDR3 DNA reads TGCGCCAGCAGCCCAGGGATGGCCAGAAGCTCATATTCACCCCTCCACTTT. This encodes CASSPGMARSSYSPLHF.

This chain uses TRBV18 with TRBJ2-3; 11 bases map to TRBD2. This CDR3 contains 17 residues. Looked up from germline, CDR1 is KGHSH and CDR2 is LQKENI. V shed 2 bases, J shed 6 bases, and the junction held 10 bases outside the gene matches. The DNA for the CDR3 is TGTGCCAGCTCACCAAATTCCTTAGCGGGGGGGGCCGATACGCAGTATTTT. It translates to CASSPNSLAGGADTQYF.

The gene calls are TRBV6-2 or TRBV6-3 and TRBJ2-3, with 8 positions matching TRBD2. The CDR3 extends over 16 amino acids. Germline V CDR1 and CDR2: MNHEY, SVGEGT. J gave up 4 bases and V 4 bases, and 10 bases lay outside the gene matches. The DNA for the CDR3 is TGTGCCAGCAGTTCCGGTGCGGGGGGCCACTCAGATACGCAGTATTTT. As protein: CASSSGAGGHSDTQYF.

The CDR3 region is CASSLGGGIEAFF. For the CDR3, the DNA is TGTGCCAGCAGCTTGGGGGGAGGGATAGAGGCTTTCTTT. This rearrangement joins TRBV5-4 to TRBJ1-1; D is unresolved. There are 13 residues in the CDR3. Trimming stripped 0 bases from V and 11 bases from J, with 14 bases between. Germline CDR1 SGHNT, CDR2 YYREEE (reference sequence).

V usage is TRBV3-1 (or the pseudogene TRBV3-2) and J usage is TRBJ2-5; the D gene is possibly TRBD2 (6 bases). Germline V gene data show CDR1 as LGHDT and CDR2 as YNNKEL (reference sequence). V lost 5 bases, J lost 2 bases, and 12 bases lay in between. The CDR3 contains 14 residues. CDR3: CASSGARGQETQYF. CDR3 DNA: TGTGCCAGCAGCGGCGCGCGGGGTCAAGAGACCCAGTACTTC.

The chain has TRBV9 and TRBJ1-2, with 7 bases that match TRBD1. V shed 3 bases and J 8 bases; nucleotides not matched to a gene: 4. The CDR3 is 12 amino acids. Germline CDR1 is SGDLS and CDR2 is YYNGEE. CDR3 in DNA: TGTGCCAGCAGCGCCAACAGGGGCGGCTACACCTTC. Translating it yields CASSANRGGYTF.